This TCR beta chain comes out of a study of shared clonotypes between healthy human individuals. The length of the CDR3 is 16 residues. With 5 bases clipped from V and 2 bases from J, the junction kept 8 bases outside the gene matches. Germline V gives CDR1 SEHNR, CDR2 FQNEAQ (reference sequence). Clones were sequenced by immunoSEQ multiplex PCR, and TCRdb holds only the in-frame ones, with some missing. This sample has almost 750,000 clones, with roughly two thirds found just once. Material: memory CD4+ T cells sorted from blood. Stated subset: CD45RA-negative fraction. The TCR sequence derives from a woman aged 30 to 39 in good health. This chain links TRBV7-9 with TRBJ2-5, with 10 nucleotides matching TRBD2. The CDR3 is CASSPPSAGGQETQYF. DNA for the CDR3: TGTGCCAGCAGCCCCCCCTCAGCGGGAGGGCAAGAGACCCAGTACTTC.